This TCR beta chain derives from a study of Graves' ophthalmopathy and Graves' hyperthyroidism. J gave up 2 bases and V 7 bases, and 10 bases lay outside the gene matches. Germline CDR1 is SQVTM and CDR2 is ANQGSEA. This CDR3 has 14 residues. Reliance was placed on clinical symptoms, serum thyroxine, TRAb, thyroid ultrasound and orbital computed tomography for diagnosis. Findings and caveats of the study: A classifier, a 13-signature model, separated ophthalmopathy from stable hyperthyroidism with more than 85% sensitivity and over 70% specificity.

This clonotype came up many times. The antigen remains undetermined. Beta-chain TCR CDR3 regions were amplified from RNA transcripts. RT-PCR with HTBI primers came first, then second-round multiplex PCR. From the multiplex PCR reads, TCRdb called clonotypes with MiXCR, one entry per CDR3 protein. The table shows about 590,000 distinct CDR3 sequences, with less than 45% occurring only once. This receptor was obtained from an adult man with Graves' hyperthyroidism. Sequencing used peripheral blood or thyroid tissue (not recorded which). The rearrangement links TRBV29-1 to TRBJ2-7; the match to TRBD1 covers 8 bases. CDR3 sequence (DNA): TGCAGCGCGATGACAGGGGCTGCTACCTACGAGCAGTACTTC. Translation: CSAMTGAATYEQYF.